This paragraph covers one TCR beta chain sequence. These data originate in a study of blood T cell repertoires in COVID-19. On the study more broadly: Italy, Spain and the United States were the sources of the convalescent and acute COVID-19 samples. Sample material is recorded as cDNA or gDNA derived from T cells, B-cell-depleted T cells, or PBMCs.

As originally analysed: Researchers report that nucleated cell counts were estimated from reference gene primer amplification. Sequencing was performed with immunoSEQ multiplex PCR; in TCRdb, only in-frame clones are kept and a portion is missing. V, J and clone size are those of that table, while D and trimming were read from the DNA. Of about 190,000 clones listed, less than 85% are singletons. Sequenced sample: peripheral blood. The clonotype was recovered from a middle-aged man who had recovered from COVID-19.

As DNA, the CDR3 is TGTGCCAGCAGCGATCAAGCGGGAGGGCCCGGGGAGCAGTACTTC. Translation gives CASSDQAGGPGEQYF. The chain couples TRBV7-2 to TRBJ2-7, with TRBD2 identical over 10 bases. Germline V gene lookup returns CDR1 SGHTA and CDR2 FQGNSA. V shed 5 bases and J 7 bases; nucleotides not matched to a gene: 11. The CDR3 totals 15 residues.